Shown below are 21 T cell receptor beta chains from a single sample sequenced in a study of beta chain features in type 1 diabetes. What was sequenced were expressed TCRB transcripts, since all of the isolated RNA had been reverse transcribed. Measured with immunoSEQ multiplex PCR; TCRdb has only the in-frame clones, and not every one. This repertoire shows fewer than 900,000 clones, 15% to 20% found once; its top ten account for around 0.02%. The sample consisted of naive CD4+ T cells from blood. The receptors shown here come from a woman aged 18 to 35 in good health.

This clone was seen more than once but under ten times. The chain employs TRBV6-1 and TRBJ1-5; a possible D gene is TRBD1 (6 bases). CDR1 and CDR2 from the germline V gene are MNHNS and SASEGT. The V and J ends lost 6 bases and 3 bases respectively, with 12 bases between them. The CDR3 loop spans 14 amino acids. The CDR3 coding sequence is TGTGCCAGCAGACAACAGGGCTCCAATCAGCCCCAGCATTTT. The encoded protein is CASRQQGSNQPQHF.

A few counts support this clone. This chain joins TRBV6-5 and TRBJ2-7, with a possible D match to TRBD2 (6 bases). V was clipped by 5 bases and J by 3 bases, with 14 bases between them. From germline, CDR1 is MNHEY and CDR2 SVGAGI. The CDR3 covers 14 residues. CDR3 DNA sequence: TGTGCCAGCAGTGCCTCGGGGGAATACTACGAGCAGTACTTC. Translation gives CASSASGEYYEQYF.

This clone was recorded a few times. This chain's CDR3 is CASTRKRPPNEQFF. DNA of the CDR3: TGCGCCAGCACCCGCAAACGACCTCCCAATGAGCAGTTCTTC. The V and J genes are TRBV23-1 and TRBJ2-1, with unresolved D. TRBV23-1 is an open reading frame whose function is uncertain. The CDR3 contains 14 residues. V was cut by 7 bases and J by 6 bases, with 16 bases left in between.

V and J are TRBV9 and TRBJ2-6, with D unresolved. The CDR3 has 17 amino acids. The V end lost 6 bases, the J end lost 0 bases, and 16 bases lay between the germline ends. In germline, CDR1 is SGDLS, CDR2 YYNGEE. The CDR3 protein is CASTWSSAISGANVLTF. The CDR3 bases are TGTGCCAGCACCTGGAGTTCCGCCATCTCTGGGGCCAACGTCCTGACTTTC.

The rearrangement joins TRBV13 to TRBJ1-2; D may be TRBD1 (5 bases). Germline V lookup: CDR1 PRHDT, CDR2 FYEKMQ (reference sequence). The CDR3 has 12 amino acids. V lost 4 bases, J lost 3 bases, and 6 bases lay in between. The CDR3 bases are TGTGCCAGCAGCTGGGGGGACTATGGCTACACCTTC. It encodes CASSWGDYGYTF.

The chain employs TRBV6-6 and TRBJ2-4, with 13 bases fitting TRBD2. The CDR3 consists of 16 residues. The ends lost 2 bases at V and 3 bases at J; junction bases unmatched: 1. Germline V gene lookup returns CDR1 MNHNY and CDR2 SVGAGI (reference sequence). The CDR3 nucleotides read TGTGCCAGCAGTTACGGACTAGCGGGAGTCAAAAACATTCAGTACTTC. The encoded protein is CASSYGLAGVKNIQYF.

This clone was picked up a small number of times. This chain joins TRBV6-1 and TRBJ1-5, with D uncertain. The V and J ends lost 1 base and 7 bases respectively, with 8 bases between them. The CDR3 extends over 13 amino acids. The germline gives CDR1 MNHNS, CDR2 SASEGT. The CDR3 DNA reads TGTGCCAGCAGTGAAGGGGCAAGACAGCCCCAGCATTTT. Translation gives CASSEGARQPQHF.

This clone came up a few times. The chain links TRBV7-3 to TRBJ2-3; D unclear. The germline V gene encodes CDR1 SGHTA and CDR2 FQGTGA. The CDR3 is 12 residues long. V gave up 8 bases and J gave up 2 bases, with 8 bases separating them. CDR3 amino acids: CASARTTDTQYF. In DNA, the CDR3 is TGTGCCAGCGCCAGGACCACAGATACGCAGTATTTT.

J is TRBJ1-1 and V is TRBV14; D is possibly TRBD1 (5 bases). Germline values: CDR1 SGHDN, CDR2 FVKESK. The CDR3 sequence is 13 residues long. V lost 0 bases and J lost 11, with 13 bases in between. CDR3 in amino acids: CASSQERRGAAFF. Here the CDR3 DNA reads TGTGCCAGCAGCCAAGAGAGGAGGGGCGCTGCTTTCTTT.

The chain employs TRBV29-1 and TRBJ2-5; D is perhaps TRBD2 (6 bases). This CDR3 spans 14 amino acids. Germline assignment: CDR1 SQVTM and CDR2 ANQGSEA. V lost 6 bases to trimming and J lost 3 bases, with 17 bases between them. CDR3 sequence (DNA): TGCAGCGTGGAGGGCCCGAGGCGGGAAGAGACCCAGTACTTC. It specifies CSVEGPRREETQYF.

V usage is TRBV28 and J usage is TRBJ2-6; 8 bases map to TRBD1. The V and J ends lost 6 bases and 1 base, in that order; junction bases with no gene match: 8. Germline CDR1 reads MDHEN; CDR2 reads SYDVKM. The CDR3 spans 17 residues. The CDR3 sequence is CASRSRDRQSGANVLTF. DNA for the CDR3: TGTGCCAGCAGATCTCGGGACAGGCAATCTGGGGCCAACGTCCTGACTTTC.

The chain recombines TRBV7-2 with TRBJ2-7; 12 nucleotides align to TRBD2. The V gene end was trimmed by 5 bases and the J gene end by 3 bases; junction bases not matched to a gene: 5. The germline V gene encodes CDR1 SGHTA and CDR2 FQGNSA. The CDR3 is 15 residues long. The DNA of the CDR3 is TGTGCCAGCAGCGCAGGACTAGCGGGATTCTACGAGCAGTACTTC. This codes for CASSAGLAGFYEQYF.

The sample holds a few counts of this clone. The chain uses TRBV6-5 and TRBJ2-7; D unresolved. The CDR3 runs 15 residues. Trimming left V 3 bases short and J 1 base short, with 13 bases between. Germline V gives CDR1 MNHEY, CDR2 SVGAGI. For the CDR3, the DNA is TGTGCCAGCAGTTATAGTGAGTCCGGGTCCTACGAGCAGTACTTC. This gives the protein CASSYSESGSYEQYF.

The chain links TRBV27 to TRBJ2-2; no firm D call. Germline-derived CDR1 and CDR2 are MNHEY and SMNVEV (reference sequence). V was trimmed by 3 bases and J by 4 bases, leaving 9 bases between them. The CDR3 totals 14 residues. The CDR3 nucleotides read TGTGCCAGCAGTTTCAGCGTTCTCACCGGGGAGCTGTTTTTT. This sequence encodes CASSFSVLTGELFF.

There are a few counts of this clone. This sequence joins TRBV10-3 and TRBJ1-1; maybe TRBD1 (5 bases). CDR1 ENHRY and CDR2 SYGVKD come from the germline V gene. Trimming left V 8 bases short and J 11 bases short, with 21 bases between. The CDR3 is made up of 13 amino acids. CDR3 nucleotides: TGTGCCATCTCGGGGCCTTACTCTAGTTGGGCTTTCTTT. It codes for CAISGPYSSWAFF.

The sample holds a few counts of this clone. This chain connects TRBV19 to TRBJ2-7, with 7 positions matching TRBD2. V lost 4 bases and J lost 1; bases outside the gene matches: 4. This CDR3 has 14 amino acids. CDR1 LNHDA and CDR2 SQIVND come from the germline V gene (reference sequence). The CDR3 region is CASSKERDSYEQYF. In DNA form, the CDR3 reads TGTGCCAGTAGTAAGGAGCGGGATTCCTACGAGCAGTACTTC.

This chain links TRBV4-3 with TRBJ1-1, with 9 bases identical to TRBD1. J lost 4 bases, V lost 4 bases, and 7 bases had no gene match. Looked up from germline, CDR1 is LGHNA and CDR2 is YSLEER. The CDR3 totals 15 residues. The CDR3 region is CASSPIGQGFTEAFF. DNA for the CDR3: TGCGCCAGCAGCCCTATCGGACAGGGGTTCACTGAAGCTTTCTTT.

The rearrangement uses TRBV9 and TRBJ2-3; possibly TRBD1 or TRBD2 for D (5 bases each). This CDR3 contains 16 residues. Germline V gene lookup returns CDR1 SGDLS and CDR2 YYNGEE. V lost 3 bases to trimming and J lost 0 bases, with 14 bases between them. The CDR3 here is CASSGGPGGSTDTQYF. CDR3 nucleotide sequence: TGTGCCAGCAGCGGGGGCCCTGGCGGGAGCACAGATACGCAGTATTTT.

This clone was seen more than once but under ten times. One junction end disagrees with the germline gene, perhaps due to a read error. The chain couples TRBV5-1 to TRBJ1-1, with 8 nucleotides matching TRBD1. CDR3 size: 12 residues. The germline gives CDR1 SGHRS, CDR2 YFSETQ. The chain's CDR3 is CASSLLGQGFVF. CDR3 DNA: TGCGCCAGCAGCTTGCTCGGACAGGGCTTTGTCTTT.

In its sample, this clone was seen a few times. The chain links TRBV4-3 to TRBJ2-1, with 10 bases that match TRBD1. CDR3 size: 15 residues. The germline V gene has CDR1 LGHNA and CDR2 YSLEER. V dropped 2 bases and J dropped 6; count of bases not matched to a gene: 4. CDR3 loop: CASSQMWTGGNEQFF. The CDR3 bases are TGCGCCAGCAGCCAAATGTGGACAGGGGGCAATGAGCAGTTCTTC.

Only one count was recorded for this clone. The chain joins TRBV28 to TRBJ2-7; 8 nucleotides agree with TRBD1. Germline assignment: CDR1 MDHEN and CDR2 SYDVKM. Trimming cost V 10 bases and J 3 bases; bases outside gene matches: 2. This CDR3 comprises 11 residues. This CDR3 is CATDRGYEQYF. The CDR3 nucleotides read TGTGCCACTGACAGGGGCTACGAGCAGTACTTC.